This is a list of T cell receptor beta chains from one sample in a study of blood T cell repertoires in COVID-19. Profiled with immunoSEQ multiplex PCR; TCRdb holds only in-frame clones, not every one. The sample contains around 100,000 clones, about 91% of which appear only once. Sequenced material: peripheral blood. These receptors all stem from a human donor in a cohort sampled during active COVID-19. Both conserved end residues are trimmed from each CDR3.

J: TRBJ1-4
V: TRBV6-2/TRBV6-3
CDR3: ASSYLRLAAYEKLF

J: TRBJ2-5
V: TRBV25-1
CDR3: ASSESGTEETQY

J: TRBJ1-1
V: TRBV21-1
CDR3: ASSQTHHGAF

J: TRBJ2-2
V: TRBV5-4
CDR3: ASSPPWPGELF

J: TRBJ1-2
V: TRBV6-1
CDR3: ASSEARTGARYGYT

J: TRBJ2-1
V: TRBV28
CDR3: ASSLNPSSLAAGNEQF

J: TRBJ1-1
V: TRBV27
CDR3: ASSPIRGVNTEAF

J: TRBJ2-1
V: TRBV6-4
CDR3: ASSDSLWGERF

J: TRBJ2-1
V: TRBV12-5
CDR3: ASLAWGSGGYEQF

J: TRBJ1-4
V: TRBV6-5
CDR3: ATSGTGPEKLF

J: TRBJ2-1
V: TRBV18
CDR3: ASSPSGDEQF

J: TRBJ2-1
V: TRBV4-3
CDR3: ASSFLAGVYNNEQF

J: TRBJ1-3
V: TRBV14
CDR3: ASRRGSSGNTIY

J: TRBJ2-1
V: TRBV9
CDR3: ASSVDGTPYNEQF

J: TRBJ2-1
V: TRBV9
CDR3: ASSVVGGGITNEQF

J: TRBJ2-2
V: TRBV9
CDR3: ASSVGVAVNTGELF

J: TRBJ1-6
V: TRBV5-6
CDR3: ASSNTGGNNSPLH

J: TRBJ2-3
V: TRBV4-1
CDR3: ASSQEDRGLPDTQY

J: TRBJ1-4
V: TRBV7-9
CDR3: ASSLGYGGGKLF

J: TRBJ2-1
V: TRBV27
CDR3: ASSSGFPGNEQF

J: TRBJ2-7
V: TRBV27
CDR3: ASSFGTQTDYEQY

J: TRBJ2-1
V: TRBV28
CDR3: ASSLRVDEQF

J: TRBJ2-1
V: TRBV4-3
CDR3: ASSQDAGGRTQF

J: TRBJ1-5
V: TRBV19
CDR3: ASGEASQPQH

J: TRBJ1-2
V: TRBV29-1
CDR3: SVDRGTQGNYGYT

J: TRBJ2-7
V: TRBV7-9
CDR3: ASGERADEQY

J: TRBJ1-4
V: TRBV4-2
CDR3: ASSQLTETGPNEKLF

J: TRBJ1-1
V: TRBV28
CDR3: ASPRAGGTDTEAF

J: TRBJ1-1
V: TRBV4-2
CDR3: ASSQGTGGVYTEAF

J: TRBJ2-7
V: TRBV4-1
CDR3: ASSQLDSLYEQY

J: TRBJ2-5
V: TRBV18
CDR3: ASSPGQGKGETQY